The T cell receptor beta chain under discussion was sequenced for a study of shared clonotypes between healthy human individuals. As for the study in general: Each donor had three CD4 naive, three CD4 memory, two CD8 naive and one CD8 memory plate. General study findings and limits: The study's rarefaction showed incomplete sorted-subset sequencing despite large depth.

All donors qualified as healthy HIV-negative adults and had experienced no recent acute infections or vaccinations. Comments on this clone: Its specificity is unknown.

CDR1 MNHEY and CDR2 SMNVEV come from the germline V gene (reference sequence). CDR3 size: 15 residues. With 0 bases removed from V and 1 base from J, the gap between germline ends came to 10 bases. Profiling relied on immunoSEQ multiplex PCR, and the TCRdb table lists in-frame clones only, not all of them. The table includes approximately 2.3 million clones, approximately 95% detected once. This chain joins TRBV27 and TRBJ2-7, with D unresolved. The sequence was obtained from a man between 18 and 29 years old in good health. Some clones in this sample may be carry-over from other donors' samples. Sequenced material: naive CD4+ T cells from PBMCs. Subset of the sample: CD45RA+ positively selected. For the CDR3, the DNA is TGTGCCAGCAGTTTATCCCTGGACGGATCCTACGAGCAGTACTTC. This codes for CASSLSLDGSYEQYF.